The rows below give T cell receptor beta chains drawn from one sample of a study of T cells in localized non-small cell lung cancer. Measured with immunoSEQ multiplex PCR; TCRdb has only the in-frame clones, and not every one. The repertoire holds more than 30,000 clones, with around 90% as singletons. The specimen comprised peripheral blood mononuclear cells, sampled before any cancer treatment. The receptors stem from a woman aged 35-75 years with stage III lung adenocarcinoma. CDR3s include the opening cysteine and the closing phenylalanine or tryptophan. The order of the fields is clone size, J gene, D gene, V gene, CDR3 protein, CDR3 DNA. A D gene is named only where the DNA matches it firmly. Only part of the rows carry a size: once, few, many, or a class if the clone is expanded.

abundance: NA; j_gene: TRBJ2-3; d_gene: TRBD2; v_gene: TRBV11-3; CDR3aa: CASSFSGSAGTQYF; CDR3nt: TGTGCCAGCAGCTTTAGCGGGAGTGCGGGCACGCAGTATTTT
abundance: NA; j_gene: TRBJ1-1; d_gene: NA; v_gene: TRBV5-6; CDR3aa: CASSLGGGNTEAFF; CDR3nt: TGTGCCAGCAGCCTGGGGGGAGGGAACACTGAAGCTTTCTTT
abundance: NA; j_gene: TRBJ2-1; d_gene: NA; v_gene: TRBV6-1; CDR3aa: CASSERGRGYNEQFF; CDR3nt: TGTGCCAGCAGTGAAAGAGGGAGGGGGTACAATGAGCAGTTCTTC
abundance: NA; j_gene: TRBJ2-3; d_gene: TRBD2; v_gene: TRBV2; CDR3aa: CASRRLAGGSTDTQYF; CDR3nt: TGTGCCAGCAGACGACTAGCGGGGGGGAGCACAGATACGCAGTATTTT
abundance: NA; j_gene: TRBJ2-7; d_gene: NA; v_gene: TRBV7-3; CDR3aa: CASSLLGGGSVYEQYF; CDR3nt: TGTGCCAGCAGCTTATTGGGGGGCGGAAGTGTCTACGAGCAGTACTTC
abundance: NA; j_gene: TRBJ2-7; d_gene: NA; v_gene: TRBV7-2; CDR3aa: CASRPPGDTYEQYF; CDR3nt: TGTGCCAGCAGACCCCCCGGGGATACCTACGAGCAGTACTTC
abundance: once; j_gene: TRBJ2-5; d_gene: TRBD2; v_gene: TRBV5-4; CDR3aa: CASSAARGRASETQYF; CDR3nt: TGTGCCAGCAGCGCCGCCCGCGGGAGGGCCTCGGAGACCCAGTACTTC
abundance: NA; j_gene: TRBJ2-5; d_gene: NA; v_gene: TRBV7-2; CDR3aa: CASSLVSSETQYF; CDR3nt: TGTGCCAGCAGCTTAGTAAGCTCCGAGACCCAGTACTTC
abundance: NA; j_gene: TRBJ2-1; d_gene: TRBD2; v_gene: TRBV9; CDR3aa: CASSAPGLAGSSSYNEQFF; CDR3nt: TGTGCCAGCAGCGCCCCGGGACTAGCGGGGTCGAGCTCCTACAATGAGCAGTTCTTC
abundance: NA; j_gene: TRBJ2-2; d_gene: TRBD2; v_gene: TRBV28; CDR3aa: CASTRLAGGRELFF; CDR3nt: TGTGCCAGCACTAGACTAGCGGGAGGGCGGGAGCTGTTTTTT
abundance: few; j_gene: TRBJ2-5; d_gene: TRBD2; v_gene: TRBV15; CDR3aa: CATSRFPGTSGGVETQYF; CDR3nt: TGTGCCACCAGCAGATTCCCCGGGACTAGCGGTGGGGTGGAGACCCAGTACTTC
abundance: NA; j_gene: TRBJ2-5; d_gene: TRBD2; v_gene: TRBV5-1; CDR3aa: CASSLEGGGRSLETQYF; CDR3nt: TGCGCCAGCAGCTTGGAAGGCGGGGGGCGGTCTTTGGAGACCCAGTACTTC
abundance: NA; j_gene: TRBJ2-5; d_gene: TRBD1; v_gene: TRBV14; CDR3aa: CASSQPLTGKKQETQYF; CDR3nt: TGTGCCAGCAGCCAACCCTTGACAGGGAAGAAACAAGAGACCCAGTACTTC
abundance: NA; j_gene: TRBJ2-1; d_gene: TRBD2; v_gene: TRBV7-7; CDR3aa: CASSAELAGDEQFF; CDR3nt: TGTGCCAGCAGCGCCGAACTAGCGGGAGATGAGCAGTTCTTC
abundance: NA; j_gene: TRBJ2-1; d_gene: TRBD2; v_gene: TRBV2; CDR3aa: CASSKVGGAGAPSEQFF; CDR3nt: TGTGCCAGCAGCAAAGTTGGGGGAGCGGGAGCTCCTTCTGAGCAGTTCTTC
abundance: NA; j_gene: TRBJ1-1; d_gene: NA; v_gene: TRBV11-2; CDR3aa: CASSNRRTNTEAFF; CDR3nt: TGTGCCAGCAGCAATCGACGGACGAACACTGAAGCTTTCTTT
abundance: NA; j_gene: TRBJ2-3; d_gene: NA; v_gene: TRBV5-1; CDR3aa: CASSSDSGADTQYF; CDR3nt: TGCGCCAGCAGCTCGGACTCGGGGGCAGATACGCAGTATTTT